In this sample, the clone carrying this TCR beta chain turned up a few times. Its antigen is currently unknown. V lost 5 bases and J 0 bases, leaving 7 bases between the germline ends. The CDR3 has 13 residues. The germline V gene encodes CDR1 SGHAT and CDR2 FQNNGV. PCR was performed using 60 Vbeta and 13 Jbeta primers. TCRdb's copy holds only in-frame clones and misses some; the assay was immunoSEQ multiplex PCR. Of 77,000 or so clones in the sample, less than 80% are singletons; the top ten hold approximately 7.2%. This record belongs to a study of cytomegalovirus exposure and HLA in healthy donors. Findings and limits, study-wide: The study carried out a later analysis of TCR beta sequences. It associated 15,000 to 20,000 of them with specific HLA alleles at a false discovery rate of 0.05.

This TCR derives from a woman between 40 and 50 years old in good health and CMV-seronegative. The sample was PBMCs. V usage is TRBV11-2 and J usage is TRBJ1-1; unclear D gene. In nucleotides, the CDR3 is TGTGCCAGCAGCACAGAGATGAACACTGAAGCTTTCTTT. Protein sequence: CASSTEMNTEAFF. The entire variable domain, with the rest obtained from reference TRBV11-2 and TRBJ1-1, is as follows: EAGVAQSPRYKIIEKRQSVAFWCNPISGHATLYWYQQILGQGPKLLIQFQNNGVVDDSQLPKDRFSAERLKGVDSTLKIQPAKLEDSAVYLCASSTEMNTEAFFGQGTRLTVV.